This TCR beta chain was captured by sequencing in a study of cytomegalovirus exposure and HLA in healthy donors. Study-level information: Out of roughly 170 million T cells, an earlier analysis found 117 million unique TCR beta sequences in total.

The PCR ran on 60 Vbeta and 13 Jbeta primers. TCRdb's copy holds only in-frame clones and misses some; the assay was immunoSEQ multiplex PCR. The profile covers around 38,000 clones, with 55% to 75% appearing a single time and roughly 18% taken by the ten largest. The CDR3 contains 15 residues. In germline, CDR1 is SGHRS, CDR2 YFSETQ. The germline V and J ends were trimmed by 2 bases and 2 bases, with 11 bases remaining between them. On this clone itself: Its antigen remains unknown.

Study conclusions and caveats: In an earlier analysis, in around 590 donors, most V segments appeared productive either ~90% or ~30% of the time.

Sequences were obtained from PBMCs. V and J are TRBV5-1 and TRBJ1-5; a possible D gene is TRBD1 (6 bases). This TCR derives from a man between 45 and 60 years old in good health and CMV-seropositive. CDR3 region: CASSFLSGGNQPQHF. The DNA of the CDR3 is TGCGCCAGCAGCTTTCTGTCAGGGGGCAATCAGCCCCAGCATTTT.